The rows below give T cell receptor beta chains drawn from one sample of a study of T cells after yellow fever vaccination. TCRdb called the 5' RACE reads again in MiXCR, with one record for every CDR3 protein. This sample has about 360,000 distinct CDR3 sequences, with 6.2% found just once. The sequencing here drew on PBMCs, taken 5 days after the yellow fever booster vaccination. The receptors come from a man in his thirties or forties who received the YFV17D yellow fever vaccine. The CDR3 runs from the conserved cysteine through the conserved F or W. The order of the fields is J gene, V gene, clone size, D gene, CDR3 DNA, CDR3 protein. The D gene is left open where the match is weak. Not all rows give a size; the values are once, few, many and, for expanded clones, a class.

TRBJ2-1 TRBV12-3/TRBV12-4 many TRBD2 TGTGCCAGCAGGCAGACTAGCGGGACGGGGAATGAGCAGTTCTTC CASRQTSGTGNEQFF
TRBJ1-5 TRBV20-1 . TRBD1 TGCAGTGCTAGAGATCCGGGGACAGGGACGGTCCAGCCCCAGCATTTT CSARDPGTGTVQPQHF
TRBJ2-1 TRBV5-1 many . TGCGCCAGCAGCATGGATCCCGGCCCGAGTGAGCAGTTCTTC CASSMDPGPSEQFF
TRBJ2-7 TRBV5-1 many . TGCGCCAGCAGCCCCCTGATGGTTGCCTACGAGCAGTACTTC CASSPLMVAYEQYF
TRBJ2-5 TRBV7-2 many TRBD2 TGTGCCAGCAGCTTACTAGCGGGAGAGACCCAGTACTTC CASSLLAGETQYF
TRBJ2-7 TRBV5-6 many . TGTGCCAGCAGCTTGGTAGGGACTGCACTCTACGAGCAGTACTTC CASSLVGTALYEQYF
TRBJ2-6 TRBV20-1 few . TGCAGTGCTAGGCCAGGGGCAGGTGGGGCCAACGTCCTGACTTTC CSARPGAGGANVLTF
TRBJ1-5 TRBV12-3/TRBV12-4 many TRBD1 TGTGCCAGCAGGACCGGGACAGATAGCAATCAGCCCCAGCATTTT CASRTGTDSNQPQHF
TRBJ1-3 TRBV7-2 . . TGTGCCAGCAGCTTAGACGGGGGAAACACCATATATTTT CASSLDGGNTIYF
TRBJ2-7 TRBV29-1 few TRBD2 TGCAGCGTTGAAGTGGCTAGCGGGAGGGCAAACGAGCAGTACTTC CSVEVASGRANEQYF
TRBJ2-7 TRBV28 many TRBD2 TGTGCCAGCAGCCCCGGGGGGGCGATAGGATACGAGCAGTACTTC CASSPGGAIGYEQYF
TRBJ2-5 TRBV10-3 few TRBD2 TGTGCCATCAGTGAGTCGAATCTTAGCGGGGAGACCCAGTACTTC CAISESNLSGETQYF
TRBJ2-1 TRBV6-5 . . TGTGCCAGCAGGCCTCGGGGGCCTACCTACAATGAGCAGTTCTTC CASRPRGPTYNEQFF
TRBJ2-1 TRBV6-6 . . TGTGCCGTAGGGGATCGATATGAGCAGTTCTTC CAVGDRYEQFF
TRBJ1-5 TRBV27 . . TGTGCCAGCAGTTTTGGGGTCGGGCAGGCCCCCAATCAGCCCCAGCATTTT CASSFGVGQAPNQPQHF
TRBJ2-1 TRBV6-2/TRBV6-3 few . TGTGCCAGCAGTGATGATCAGCCTCCGGGGCCGGATGAGCAGTTCTTC CASSDDQPPGPDEQFF
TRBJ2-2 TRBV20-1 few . TGCAGTGCCCATGGGGTCAGTAGCGGCAACACCGGGGAGCTGTTTTTT CSAHGVSSGNTGELFF
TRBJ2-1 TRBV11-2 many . TGTGCCAGCAGATTATCAAGGGACTGGCGGCAAGATTACAATGAGCAGTTCTTC CASRLSRDWRQDYNEQFF
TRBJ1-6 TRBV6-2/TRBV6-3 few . TGTGCCAGCAGGTTCGATTCAGCTAATTCACCCCTCCACTTT CASRFDSANSPLHF
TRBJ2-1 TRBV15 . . TGTGCCACCAGCAGAGATTCGGGGAAACGTTCGGATGAGCAGTTCTTC CATSRDSGKRSDEQFF
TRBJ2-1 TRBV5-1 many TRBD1 TGCGCCAGCAGCCGCGCCGGGACAGGGAATGAGCAGTTCTTC CASSRAGTGNEQFF
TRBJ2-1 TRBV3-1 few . TGTGCCAGCAGCCAAGGCGCGGGATCTGTGATCTACAATGAGCAGTTCTTC CASSQGAGSVIYNEQFF
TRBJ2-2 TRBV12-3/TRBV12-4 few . TGTGCCAGCATGGCGGACTTCGGGGAGCTGTTTTTT CASMADFGELFF
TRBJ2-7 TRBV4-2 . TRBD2 TGTGCCAGCAGCCCATTAGCGGGAGTAAGGAACGAGCAGTACTTC CASSPLAGVRNEQYF
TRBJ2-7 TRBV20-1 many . TGCAGTGCTAGGCCCAGCAGAAGCTCCTACGAGCAGTACTTC CSARPSRSSYEQYF
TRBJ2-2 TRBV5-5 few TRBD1 TGTGCCAGCAGCCCCGGACAGGGGACCGGAACCGGGGAGCTGTTTTTT CASSPGQGTGTGELFF
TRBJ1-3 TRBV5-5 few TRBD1 TGTGCCAGCGTACGTGGACCGGGACAGTATTCTGGAAACACCATATATTTT CASVRGPGQYSGNTIYF
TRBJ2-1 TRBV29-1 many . TGCAGCGTTGAAGAAGTGGAATGGTATGAGCAGTTCTTC CSVEEVEWYEQFF
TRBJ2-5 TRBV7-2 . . TGTGCCAGCAGCTTAGTTTGGACAGAGGGGACCCAGTACTTC CASSLVWTEGTQYF
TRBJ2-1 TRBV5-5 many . TGTGCCAGCAGGGGAGGGGGGCCGAGCTCCTACAATGAGCAGTTCTTC CASRGGGPSSYNEQFF
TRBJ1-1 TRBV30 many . TGTGCCTGGAGCCAACAGGGTCTTAACACTGAAGCTTTCTTT CAWSQQGLNTEAFF
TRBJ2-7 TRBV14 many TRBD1 TGTGCCAGCAGCCATGGGACAGGGGGATACGAGCAGTACTTC CASSHGTGGYEQYF
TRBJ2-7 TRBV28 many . TGTGCCAGCGGAGCCTCCATAAACCGGGCTTGGACTGCCGAGCAGTACTTC CASGASINRAWTAEQYF
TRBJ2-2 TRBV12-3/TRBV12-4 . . TGTGCCAGCAGTGAAACTATCGCCGGGGAGCTGTTTTTT CASSETIAGELFF
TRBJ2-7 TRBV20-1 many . TGCAGTGCTAGAAAATTAGCATTTCCCTACGAGCAGTACTTC CSARKLAFPYEQYF
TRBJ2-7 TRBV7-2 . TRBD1 TGTGCCAGCAGCTCATTCGACAGGGCCTACGAGCAGTACTTC CASSSFDRAYEQYF
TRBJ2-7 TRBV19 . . TGTGCCAGTAGAGCCGGTTCCCTCTCCTACGAGCAGTACTTC CASRAGSLSYEQYF
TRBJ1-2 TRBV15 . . TGTGCCACCTGGGGTCCATATAACTATGGCTACACCTTC CATWGPYNYGYTF
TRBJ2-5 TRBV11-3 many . TGTGCCAGCAGCCTAGGGGCCATGGGACAAGAGACCCAGTACTTC CASSLGAMGQETQYF
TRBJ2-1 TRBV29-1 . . TGCAGCGTTGTGAGGACCCACAATGAGCAGTTCTTC CSVVRTHNEQFF
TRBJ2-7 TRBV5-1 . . TGCGCCAGCAGGGTTGGGAAAACGAGCGGAAATTCCTACGAGCAGTACTTC CASRVGKTSGNSYEQYF
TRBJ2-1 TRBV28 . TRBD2 TGTGCCAGCAGACCCGCTAGCGGGAGGGCCGTGGGTGAGCAGCTCTTC CASRPASGRAVGEQLF
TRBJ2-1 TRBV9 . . TGTGCCAGCAGCGTAGCTGCTAGTTTTCCGGAGCAGTTCTTC CASSVAASFPEQFF
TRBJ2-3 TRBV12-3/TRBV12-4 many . TGTGCCAGCAGCTCTGACTCACATAGCACAGATACGCAGTATTTT CASSSDSHSTDTQYF
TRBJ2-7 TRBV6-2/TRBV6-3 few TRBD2 TGTGCCAGCAGTGCACTAGCGGGAGCCTACGAGCAGTACTTC CASSALAGAYEQYF
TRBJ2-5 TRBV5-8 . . TGTGCCAGCAGCTACCACGTCGGGGGACGCGGAGAGACCCAGTACTTC CASSYHVGGRGETQYF